The clone carrying this T cell receptor (beta chain) came up many times. As yet, its antigen is unknown. As the method for making TCR beta libraries, quantitative 5'-RACE with molecular barcodes was used. Using its own MiXCR run on the 5' RACE reads, TCRdb lists one record per CDR3 protein. Of about 170,000 distinct CDR3 sequences detected, 15% to 20% appear once; the ten largest clones hold about 8.3%. These data originate in a study of CD8 T cells in ankylosing spondylitis. This CDR3 is built from 16 residues. The ends lost 3 bases at V and 0 bases at J; junction bases unmatched: 6. CDR1 and CDR2 (germline): SGHRS, YFSETQ. Overall study findings and caveats: Significant enrichment of disease-linked clones was reported in matched ankylosing spondylitis synovial fluid. Clones linked to the disease showed a CD8+ phenotype. They occurred at relatively low frequencies in peripheral blood.

Specimen: blood, either unsorted or a sorted T cell fraction (not recorded which). The V gene is TRBV5-1, the J gene TRBJ2-1, with 7 bases matching TRBD1. The TCR originated in a male donor with ankylosing spondylitis or in good health (not recorded which). The CDR3, as DNA: TGCGCCAGCAGCTCAGACAGGGCTCCCTCCTACAATGAGCAGTTCTTC. This gives the protein CASSSDRAPSYNEQFF. The full variable domain, completed using reference TRBV5-1 and TRBJ2-1, is KAGVTQTPRYLIKTRGQQVTLSCSPISGHRSVSWYQQTPGQGLQFLFEYFSETQRNKGNFPGRFSGRQFSNSRSEMNVSTLELGDSALYLCASSSDRAPSYNEQFFGPGTRLTVL.